This T cell receptor beta chain came from a study of OX40 agonist ivuxolimab in advanced cancers. Study at large: Prior therapy, whether anti-PD-1, anti-PD-L1 or anti-CTLA-4, was allowed, and roughly 40% had some.

This clone is a singleton in its sample. Its antigen remains unknown. Sequencing used immunoSEQ multiplex PCR; TCRdb keeps in-frame clones, though not all of them. The table records approximately 46,000 clones, 70% to 80% of them present only once. Germline V gene sequence: CDR1 MGHDK, CDR2 SYGVNS. The V end was cut by 1 base, the J end by 5 bases, with 5 bases between. The CDR3 contains 12 residues. Study-level findings and limits: Averaging showed that CD8+ T cells had more expanded clones than CD4+ did.

The sample in question was CD4+ or CD8+ T cells sorted from blood, obtained in a trial of the OX40 agonist ivuxolimab. The clonotype originates from an adult with an advanced solid tumor such as melanoma, head and neck, liver or kidney cancer. The chain combines TRBV25-1 with TRBJ1-2; no firm D call. The CDR3 protein is CASSESRYGYTF. CDR3 coding DNA: TGTGCCAGCAGTGAATCTAGGTATGGCTACACCTTC.